Following are 6 T cell receptor beta chains from one sample sequenced in a study of CD8+ T cells in alopecia areata. RNA, once extracted, was reverse transcribed into cDNA for use as the sequencing template. Method: immunoSEQ multiplex PCR; TCRdb's copy keeps in-frame clones and lacks some. The profile shows 120,000 or so clones, around 60% of them singletons. Sample: CD4+ T cells sorted from blood, taken at week 0. These receptors were obtained from a human donor with alopecia areata.

The rearrangement uses TRBV7-9 and TRBJ2-2; TRBD1 is a possible D gene (5 bases). Per germline, CDR1 SEHNR and CDR2 FQNEAQ (reference sequence). The CDR3 consists of 16 residues. V was cut by 2 bases and J by 3 bases, with 13 bases left in between. CDR3 protein: CASSLSRRQYTGELFF. The DNA for the CDR3 is TGTGCCAGCAGCTTAAGTCGGCGACAGTACACCGGGGAGCTGTTTTTT.

The CDR3 loop is CASSSTWEAEQFF. In DNA, the CDR3 is TGTGCCAGCAGCTCTACGTGGGAGGCTGAGCAGTTCTTC. This sequence joins TRBV7-9 and TRBJ2-1; TRBD2 is a possible D gene (6 bases). The CDR3 is made up of 13 amino acids. The germline V gene has CDR1 SEHNR and CDR2 FQNEAQ (reference sequence). Trimming took off 4 bases at V and 9 bases at J, with 13 bases between the two ends.

V gene TRBV7-2 combines with J gene TRBJ2-7; D is perhaps TRBD1 (7 bases). The CDR3 covers 15 residues. Deletions cut 2 bases from V and 2 bases from J, with 13 bases between. CDR1 and CDR2 from the germline V gene are SGHTA and FQGNSA. The CDR3 DNA is TGTGCCAGCAGCTTATCTCCAGGGGGGACCTACGAGCAGTACTTC. It codes for CASSLSPGGTYEQYF.

The V call is TRBV7-2, the J call TRBJ2-5; D remains unclear. The germline V gene has CDR1 SGHTA and CDR2 FQGNSA. The CDR3 consists of 14 residues. Trimming stripped 2 bases from V and 5 bases from J, with 12 bases between. CDR3 protein: CASSLKAVWETQYF. CDR3 nucleotides: TGTGCCAGCAGCTTAAAGGCGGTATGGGAGACCCAGTACTTC. The full variable domain, rest sourced from reference TRBV7-2 and TRBJ2-5, is GAGVSQSPSNKVTEKGKDVELRCDPISGHTALYWYRQSLGQGLEFLIYFQGNSAPDKSGLPSDRFSAERTGGSVSTLTIQRTQQEDSAVYLCASSLKAVWETQYFGPGTRLLVL.

The rearrangement joins TRBV15 to TRBJ2-7, with D possibly TRBD2 on 7 matching bases. Trimming cost V 0 bases and J 4 bases, with 10 bases left between them. Per the germline V gene, CDR1 is LNHNV and CDR2 is YYDKDF (reference sequence). The CDR3 consists of 14 residues. CDR3 sequence (DNA): TGTGCCACCAGCAGAGATGAGGGGGGGTACGAGCAGTACTTC. Translation: CATSRDEGGYEQYF. The full variable domain, with the rest looked up from reference TRBV15 and TRBJ2-7, is DAMVIQNPRYQVTQFGKPVTLSCSQTLNHNVMYWYQQKSSQAPKLLFHYYDKDFNNEADTPDNFQSRRPNTSFCFLDIRSPGLGDTAMYLCATSRDEGGYEQYFGPGTRLTVT.

The chain couples TRBV9 to TRBJ2-3, with unresolved D. Trimming pared 2 bases from V and 1 base from J, leaving 5 bases between. Germline V gene sequence: CDR1 SGDLS, CDR2 YYNGEE. The CDR3 has 13 residues. CDR3: CASSVQGTDTQYF. The DNA for the CDR3 is TGTGCCAGCAGCGTGCAGGGCACAGATACGCAGTATTTT.